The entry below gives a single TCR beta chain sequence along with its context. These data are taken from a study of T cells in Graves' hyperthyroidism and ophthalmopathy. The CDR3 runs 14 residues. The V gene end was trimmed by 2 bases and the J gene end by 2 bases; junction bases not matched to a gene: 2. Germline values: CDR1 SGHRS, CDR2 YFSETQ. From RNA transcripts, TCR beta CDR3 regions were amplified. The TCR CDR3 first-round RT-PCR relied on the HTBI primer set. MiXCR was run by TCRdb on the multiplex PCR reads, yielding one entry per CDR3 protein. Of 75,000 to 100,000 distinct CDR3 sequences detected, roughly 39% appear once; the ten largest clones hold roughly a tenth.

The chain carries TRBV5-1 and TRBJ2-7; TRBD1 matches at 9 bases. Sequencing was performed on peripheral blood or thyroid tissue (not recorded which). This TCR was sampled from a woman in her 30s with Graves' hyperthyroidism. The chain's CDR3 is CASSFGTGPYEQYF. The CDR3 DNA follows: TGCGCCAGCAGCTTCGGGACAGGGCCCTACGAGCAGTACTTC.